These T cell receptor beta chains were read from a single sample in a study of blood T cell repertoires in COVID-19. Produced via immunoSEQ multiplex PCR; TCRdb's table is partial and in-frame only. The table shows a few hundred thousand clones, with roughly 90% occurring only once. Sequencing was done on a sample of peripheral blood. The receptor set was obtained from a man aged 55-75 years with acute or convalescent COVID-19. Both conserved end residues are part of each CDR3. A D gene is named only where the DNA matches it firmly. The size of a clone is reported for some rows only, either as once, few or many, or as a class for expanded clones.

NA | TRBJ2-3 | TRBV4-2 | once | TGTGCCAGCAGCCAAGTATGGGGAGGTGAGACAGATACGCAGTATTTT | CASSQVWGGETDTQYF
NA | TRBJ1-3 | TRBV7-3 | few | TGTGCCAGCAGCTTAAGTAGCCCGGCGTCTGGAAACACCATATATTTT | CASSLSSPASGNTIYF
NA | TRBJ1-5 | TRBV6-4 | NA | TGTGCCAGCAGTGAGTTGACAGTTATACCGACGTATAGCAATCAGCCCCAGCATTTT | CASSELTVIPTYSNQPQHF
NA | TRBJ1-4 | TRBV27 | NA | TGTGCCAGCAGTTTCGCCAGGACTAATGAAAAACTGTTTTTT | CASSFARTNEKLFF
NA | TRBJ2-1 | TRBV6-4 | NA | TGTGCCAGCAGTCGGTCTAGCGCTTACAATGAGCAGTTCTTC | CASSRSSAYNEQFF
NA | TRBJ1-4 | TRBV6-5 | NA | TGTGCCAGCAGACAGGCGTACGAAAAACTGTTTTTT | CASRQAYEKLFF
NA | TRBJ1-5 | TRBV5-5 | NA | TGTGCCAGCAGCTTGGGACATATGGGACAAATTAGCCAGCCCCAGCATTTT | CASSLGHMGQISQPQHF
NA | TRBJ2-5 | TRBV5-6 | NA | TGTGCCAGCAGCCCGGACAGCCAAGAGACCCAGTACTTC | CASSPDSQETQYF
NA | TRBJ2-5 | TRBV5-1 | NA | TGCGCCAGCAGCACCGGGGGCCAAGAGACCCAGTACTTC | CASSTGGQETQYF
TRBD1 | TRBJ1-2 | TRBV29-1 | NA | TGCAGCGTTGAAGGAAACAGGGGCGCTAACTATGGCTACACCTTC | CSVEGNRGANYGYTF
NA | TRBJ2-3 | TRBV4-3 | NA | TGCGCCAGCAGCCAATCGGGGTCCAGCACAGATACGCAGTATTTT | CASSQSGSSTDTQYF
NA | TRBJ1-1 | TRBV19 | NA | TGTGCCAGTAGTACAGGGGAGAACACTGAAGCTTTCTTT | CASSTGENTEAFF
NA | TRBJ2-7 | TRBV27 | NA | TGTGCCAGCAGTTCTCCAGGAAGCTCCTACGAGCAGTACTTC | CASSSPGSSYEQYF
NA | TRBJ1-6 | TRBV30 | few | TGTGCCTGGACACCTGACAGGAATCTACCCCTCCACTTT | CAWTPDRNLPLHF
TRBD2 | TRBJ2-1 | TRBV4-3 | NA | TGCGCCAGCAGCCGAGAGATCGTAGCGGGGGCGGGTGAGCAGTTCTTC | CASSREIVAGAGEQFF
NA | TRBJ1-3 | TRBV7-2 | NA | TGTGCCAGCAGCTTAGCTGGGCGGGGAACAGGAAACACCATATATTTT | CASSLAGRGTGNTIYF
NA | TRBJ2-2 | TRBV11-2 | NA | TGTGCCAGCAGCCACGACAGGCCCGGGGAGCTGTTTTTT | CASSHDRPGELFF
NA | TRBJ2-7 | TRBV7-3 | NA | TGTGCCAGCAGCTTACATCACAGTATCCCCTACGAGCAGTACTTC | CASSLHHSIPYEQYF
NA | TRBJ1-6 | TRBV3-1/TRBV3-2 | NA | TGTGCCAGCAGCCCCCGAGATAATTCACCCCTCCACTTT | CASSPRDNSPLHF
TRBD2 | TRBJ2-3 | TRBV2 | NA | TGTGCCAGCACGGGGCGGGGGACAGATACGCAGTATTTT | CASTGRGTDTQYF
NA | TRBJ1-4 | TRBV28 | NA | TGTGCCAGCAGCCGAACAGGGACCTTAAATGAAAAACTGTTTTTT | CASSRTGTLNEKLFF
TRBD1 | TRBJ1-1 | TRBV29-1 | NA | TGCAGCGCCTACAGGGGGATGAACACTGAAGCTTTCTTT | CSAYRGMNTEAFF
TRBD2 | TRBJ2-7 | TRBV14 | few | TGTGCCAGCAGCCACTCCGGGACTAGCGGGCCTTCCTACGAGCAGTACTTC | CASSHSGTSGPSYEQYF